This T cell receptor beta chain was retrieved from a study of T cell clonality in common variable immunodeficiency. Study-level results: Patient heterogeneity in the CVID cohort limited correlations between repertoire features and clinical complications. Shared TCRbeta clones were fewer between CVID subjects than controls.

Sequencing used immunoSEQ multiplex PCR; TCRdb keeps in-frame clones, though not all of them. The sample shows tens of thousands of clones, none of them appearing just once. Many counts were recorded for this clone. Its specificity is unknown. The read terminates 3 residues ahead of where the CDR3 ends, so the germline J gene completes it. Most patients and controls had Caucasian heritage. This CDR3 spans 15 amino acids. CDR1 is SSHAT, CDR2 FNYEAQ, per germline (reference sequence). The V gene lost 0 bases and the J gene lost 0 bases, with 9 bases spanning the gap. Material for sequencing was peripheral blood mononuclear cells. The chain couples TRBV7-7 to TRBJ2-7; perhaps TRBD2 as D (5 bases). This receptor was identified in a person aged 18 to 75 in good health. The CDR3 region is CASSLALGGSYEQYF. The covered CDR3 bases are TGTGCCAGCAGCTTAGCACTAGGCGGCTCCTACGAG. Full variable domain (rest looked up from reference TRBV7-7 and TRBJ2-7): GAGVSQSPRYKVTKRGQDVTLRCDPISSHATLYWYQQALGQGPEFLTYFNYEAQPDKSGLPSDRFSAERPEGSISTLTIQRTEQRDSAMYRCASSLALGGSYEQYFGPGTRLTVT.